Listed below are T cell receptor beta chains from one sample, sequenced in a study of cytomegalovirus exposure and HLA in healthy donors. Sequenced by immunoSEQ multiplex PCR; TCRdb stores in-frame clones only, minus some. The sample records over 150,000 clones, over 60% being singletons. Sequencing was done on a sample of PBMCs. These receptors were obtained from a woman in her 30s in good health and CMV-seronegative. Each CDR3 is given with its conserved first and last residue. The D gene is left open where the match is weak. Some rows have no size entry. The others give once, few or many, or a class for an expanded clone.

D gene	clone size	V gene	J gene	CDR3 protein	CDR3 DNA
TRBD1	NA	TRBV28	TRBJ2-7	CASRQGIIYEQYF	TGTGCCAGTCGACAGGGTATTATCTACGAGCAGTACTTC
TRBD1	NA	TRBV29-1	TRBJ1-1	CSVEATGRNTEAFF	TGCAGCGTTGAAGCGACAGGGAGGAACACTGAAGCTTTCTTT
TRBD1	NA	TRBV7-9	TRBJ1-3	CASSLVPGQGNTIYF	TGTGCCAGCAGCCTCGTCCCGGGACAGGGAAACACCATATATTTT
NA	NA	TRBV14	TRBJ1-1	CASSPRQLSTEAFF	TGTGCCAGCAGCCCACGACAGCTTTCCACTGAAGCTTTCTTT
TRBD2	NA	TRBV10-1	TRBJ2-1	CASRLAGRTYNEQFF	TGCGCCAGCAGGCTAGCGGGACGAACGTACAATGAGCAGTTCTTC
NA	once	TRBV5-5	TRBJ1-5	CASSPTASNQPQHF	TGTGCCAGCAGCCCGACAGCTAGCAATCAGCCCCAGCATTTT
TRBD2	NA	TRBV11-2	TRBJ2-1	CASSSRTSTNEQFF	TGTGCCAGCAGCTCCCGGACTAGCACCAATGAGCAGTTCTTC
NA	NA	TRBV7-8	TRBJ2-1	CASSYNQGVEQFF	TGTGCCAGCAGCTATAATCAGGGTGTTGAGCAGTTCTTC
TRBD1	NA	TRBV29-1	TRBJ2-2	CSVDRVGTGELFF	TGCAGCGTCGACAGGGTTGGCACCGGGGAGCTGTTTTTT
TRBD1	NA	TRBV4-3	TRBJ2-7	CASSQESGQYYEQYF	TGCGCCAGCAGCCAAGAATCGGGACAGTACTACGAGCAGTACTTC
NA	NA	TRBV4-3	TRBJ1-2	CASSQDTQRGYTF	TGCGCCAGCAGCCAAGATACTCAGAGGGGCTACACCTTC
NA	NA	TRBV9	TRBJ2-1	CASSVDRRGEQFF	TGTGCCAGCAGCGTAGATCGAAGGGGTGAGCAGTTCTTC
NA	NA	TRBV27	TRBJ2-3	CASSDRRDSSGTDTQYF	TGTGCCAGCAGTGACCGCCGGGACTCATCTGGCACAGATACGCAGTATTTT
NA	NA	TRBV15	TRBJ1-5	CATSISPGGVNQPQHF	TGTGCCACCAGCATCTCCCCGGGGGGGGTAAATCAGCCCCAGCATTTT
TRBD2	NA	TRBV28	TRBJ2-7	CASSSPIAGSYEQYF	TGTGCCAGCAGTTCTCCTATAGCGGGGTCCTACGAGCAGTACTTC
NA	NA	TRBV28	TRBJ1-5	CASSLSSGLQQRPQHF	TGTGCCAGCAGTTTAAGTTCGGGACTACAACAGCGGCCCCAGCATTTT
NA	NA	TRBV7-9	TRBJ2-3	CASSPSGLIVHDTQYF	TGTGCCAGCAGCCCCTCAGGACTAATTGTCCACGATACGCAGTATTTT
TRBD1	NA	TRBV2	TRBJ2-1	CASRGQLFNEQFF	TGTGCCAGCAGGGGACAGCTTTTCAATGAGCAGTTCTTC
TRBD1	few	TRBV28	TRBJ2-7	CASSWTGDTYEQYF	TGTGCCAGCAGTTGGACAGGGGACACCTACGAGCAGTACTTC
TRBD2	NA	TRBV7-2	TRBJ2-2	CASSYFSGANTGELFF	TGTGCCAGCAGCTACTTCAGCGGGGCTAACACCGGGGAGCTGTTTTTT